This TCR beta chain originates from a study of blood T cell repertoires in COVID-19. This table comes from immunoSEQ multiplex PCR, and its TCRdb copy is limited to in-frame clones, with some not included. Here the sample spans approximately 110,000 clones, approximately 80% being singletons. The sequence derives from a man aged 65 to 79 with active or convalescent COVID-19. Sample: peripheral blood.

The CDR3 nucleotides are TGTGCCACCAGTGACCCCGGACTAGCGGGACACACAGATACGCAGTATTTT. Translation gives CATSDPGLAGHTDTQYF. The chain couples TRBV24-1 to TRBJ2-3; 12 bases match TRBD2. The J segment lost 2 bases and the V segment lost 4 bases, leaving 6 bases of the junction unmatched. The CDR3 has 17 amino acids. Per germline, CDR1 KGHDR and CDR2 SFDVKD.